Detailed here is one T cell receptor (beta chain). Its antigen is currently unknown. The V gene's germline CDR1 is LGHNA and CDR2 YSLEER. V lost 2 bases and J lost 3; bases outside the gene matches: 6. CDR3 length: 15 residues. A sample-barcoded 5' primer and a J-beta primer mix were used in a second PCR of roughly 6 to 11 cycles. All cDNA molecules were each tagged by a template-switch adaptor with 12 random nucleotides. TCRdb reprocessed the 5' RACE reads with MiXCR, giving one entry per CDR3 protein. The sample holds roughly 800,000 distinct CDR3 sequences, 55% to 70% seen once. These data are taken from a study of blood T cells in healthy people across ages. Study in general: Template switching picked up about one barcoded beta molecule for each two T cells. General observations from the study: Roughly linearly, TCR beta diversity per million T cells fell as age increased. Diversity was higher, and naive CD4+ cells more numerous, in long-lived donors than in aged donors.

The receptor comes from a man aged 25-45 years in good health. Sequences were obtained from blood. The rearrangement joins TRBV4-3 to TRBJ2-7, with 8 bases identical to TRBD2. CDR3 sequence: CASSQIRGGRYEQYF. The CDR3 nucleotides read TGCGCCAGCAGCCAAATCCGGGGGGGACGCTACGAGCAGTACTTC.